This T cell receptor beta chain was recovered during a study of blood T cells in healthy people across ages (dated by TCRdb to 2013 to 2016). Describing the broader study: Template switching captured roughly one uniquely barcoded TCR beta cDNA molecule per two T cells in model experiments. Age-related changes in TCR beta repertoire diversity were measured in the study by deep sequencing normalized with unique cDNA molecular identifiers. The donors were divided into four age groups: young (average around 15 years), middle-aged (almost 40), aged (about 60) and long-lived (nearly 85). To avoid experimental bias, donors of different ages were spread randomly across the sequencing lanes. For two donors (one aged 18 to 30 and one aged 80 or older), the study analyzed two additional independent replicas of 1 million unique cDNA reads from the same blood draw. Points the paper makes about the study in general: Compared with the aged group, the long-lived group had more naive CD4+ T cells, fewer expanded clones and increased TCR diversity, suggesting age selection. Bulk unsorted PBMC profiling prevented conclusive comparison of naive and antigen-experienced compartments. Estimates of total diversity based on one million sequenced T cells were considered lower bounds and underestimates. Because donor CMV infection status was unknown, age-related changes in expanded clonotypes were potentially confounded. A strong correlation was found between observed TCR beta diversity and the percentage of naive T cells measured by flow cytometry. Observed TCR beta diversity per million T cells fell roughly linearly with age, and a significant reduction was already apparent by age roughly 40.

About this clonotype itself: Its cognate antigen has yet to be identified. Per-nucleotide qualities are absent, and no much larger clonotype sits a single base away.

Donors were 39 systemically healthy Caucasian individuals from Russia aged roughly 6 to 95 years. Each donor gave approximately 9.4 milliliters of peripheral blood, drawn into EDTA-treated Vacutainer tubes. Ficoll-Paque density-gradient centrifugation was used to isolate PBMCs, with at least 6.5 million per sample. Total RNA, at least 6 micrograms per sample, was extracted from PBMCs with Trizol reagent. Naive CD45RAhigh/CD27high T cell percentages were measured by flow cytometry on a PBMC aliquot from every donor. Sequences SNHLY (CDR1) and FYNNEI (CDR2) are obtained from the germline V gene. The V end loses 6 bases and the J end loses 7 bases, and a stretch of 16 bases separates them. The CDR3, cysteine through phenylalanine, is 14 amino acids long. Here the CDR3 DNA is all that survives: 42 bases in frame from base 1. Library preparation was by 5' RACE. These reads were obtained on an Illumina HiSeq 2500. A second PCR of about 6 to 11 cycles was performed with a sample-barcoded 5' primer and a J-beta primer mix. A unique molecular identifier was introduced onto each TCR beta cDNA molecule by a template-switch 5' adaptor carrying 12 random nucleotides. Each sample yielded at least 2.5 million CDR3-containing paired-end reads. First-strand cDNA synthesis was performed from all RNA using the Mint cDNA synthesis kit, with priming by a TRBC-specific oligonucleotide. After uracil-DNA glycosylase treatment, a first 18-cycle PCR used universal primers M1SS and BC2_uni_R on all cDNA. As for how the authors treated the data: Each sample was normalized by randomly selecting 1 million high-quality reads, each carrying a distinct molecular identifier. Instead of being binned into consensus sequences, reads with shared molecular identifiers were discarded. MiTCR, run with a Q25 quality threshold and the strictest error-elimination algorithm, handled CDR3 identification, clonotype clustering and error correction. A nonparametric unseen species model with Euler transformation was used to estimate lower-bound total TCR beta diversity. The public reads were run again by TCRdb, first through fastp at Q25 and then through MiXCR, and only productive beta chains were kept. A single entry per CDR3 protein holds the most common genes and DNA from its merged rows. The V and J calls and clone size come from TCRdb's table, not from the authors' own analysis. This sample is represented by around 1.7 million distinct CDR3 sequences; 28% of them were singletons. The leading ten clones occupy approximately 7.7% of the sample.

The chain is encoded by TRBV2 joined to TRBJ2-1; the D segment may tentatively be TRBD1 or TRBD2, each giving 5 matched bases. The specimen sequenced was blood. The origin of this receptor is a woman in her thirties in good health. The DNA sequence reads TGTGCCAGCAGGGGGGACGGAGTGTCGAATGAGCAGTTCTTC. This codes for CASRGDGVSNEQFF.